The subject of this entry is one T cell receptor (beta chain). Germline V gives CDR1 SGDLS, CDR2 YYNGEE. The V and J ends lost 3 bases and 0 bases respectively, with 17 bases between them. This CDR3 is 17 amino acids long. The TCR beta repertoire was assessed by survey-level immunoSEQ sequencing. Sequenced by immunoSEQ multiplex PCR; TCRdb stores in-frame clones only, minus some. This sample carries approximately 70,000 clones, around 93% of them seen once, and the ten largest clones take roughly 4.5%. The source is a man in his forties with rheumatoid arthritis. What was sequenced was PBMCs. V gene TRBV9 combines with J gene TRBJ2-3, with D possibly TRBD2 on 6 matching bases. Here the CDR3 reads CASSARLGSYSTDTQYF. CDR3 nucleotide sequence: TGTGCCAGCAGCGCTAGACTCGGGAGTTATAGCACAGATACGCAGTATTTT.